This T cell receptor beta chain was recovered during a study of blood T cell repertoires in COVID-19. On the study more broadly: COVID-19 samples from acute and convalescent phases originated in the United States, Italy and Spain.

Germline V gene data show CDR1 as SGDLS and CDR2 as YYNGEE. This CDR3 contains 14 residues. V was pared by 2 bases and J by 3 bases, with 5 bases of the junction left unmatched. Assay used: immunoSEQ multiplex PCR; TCRdb lists only in-frame clones, some missing. The table includes roughly 180,000 clones, 86% detected once. Assignment of participants to cohorts was predicated upon participant-reported clinical history. Cohort 3 donors were reported recovered after two negative PCRs, clearance, or symptom resolution. The sample was PBMCs or T cells enriched from blood (not recorded which). The V and J genes are TRBV9 and TRBJ2-7; TRBD1 aligns across 7 bases. The source is a young woman who had recovered from COVID-19. DNA for the CDR3: TGTGCCAGCAGCGTCACAGGGGCCAACTACGAGCAGTACTTC. Translation gives CASSVTGANYEQYF.